These T cell receptor beta chains were read from a single sample in a study of cytomegalovirus exposure and HLA in healthy donors. Clones were read by immunoSEQ multiplex PCR, and TCRdb kept only the in-frame ones, dropping some. Found here are about 140,000 clones, roughly 73% of them singletons; the top ten hold more than 2.5%. Sequencing used PBMCs. Receptor source: a man aged 35 to 55 in good health and CMV-seronegative. Both conserved end residues are part of each CDR3. Each record gives: V gene, CDR3 protein.

V: TRBV2; CDR3: CASSESDYLYNEQFF
V: TRBV27; CDR3: CASRALGRVNTEAFF
V: TRBV2; CDR3: CASIRVLNSPLHF
V: TRBV7-3; CDR3: CASSVGTGGSGYQETQYF
V: TRBV6-1; CDR3: CASSEVGVGDTQYF
V: TRBV5-4; CDR3: CASSPQNGGVSTDTQYF
V: TRBV18; CDR3: CASSSQTGRLTF
V: TRBV25-1; CDR3: CASSEFRTGGSGNTIYF
V: TRBV4-1; CDR3: CASSLQGVNTEAFF
V: TRBV10-3; CDR3: CAIIGTSDYYNSPLHF
V: TRBV2; CDR3: CASSQAYEQYF
V: TRBV9; CDR3: CASSSGTGFSTDTQYF
V: TRBV5-6; CDR3: CASSDGTGVSGEQYF
V: TRBV5-1; CDR3: CASRPGFNTGELFF
V: TRBV28; CDR3: CASSLYLWTGDTSNQPQHF
V: TRBV2; CDR3: CASSRQGLGTEAFF
V: TRBV7-2; CDR3: CASSPGGGWGGTYNEQFF
V: TRBV2; CDR3: CASSVTGMTEAFF
V: TRBV9; CDR3: CASSPNWGGDQPQHF
V: TRBV28; CDR3: CASSLVQTTNEKLFF
V: TRBV29-1; CDR3: CSGTGLGNTIYF
V: TRBV6-1; CDR3: CASSVVRQSWAIAQHF
V: TRBV11-2; CDR3: CASSNQRQRGGNEQFF
V: TRBV4-1; CDR3: CASSQDGWGVAGTQYF
V: TRBV21-1; CDR3: CASSKVLRGTNTGELFF
V: TRBV7-3; CDR3: CASSLGRENTEAFF
V: TRBV7-2; CDR3: CASSQGGRAFF
V: TRBV28; CDR3: CASSFTSRMETQYF
V: TRBV15; CDR3: CATSRDVAGTGNTIYF
V: TRBV9; CDR3: CASSWSLAGDPTDTQYF
V: TRBV7-2; CDR3: CASSLQGTGRSPLHF
V: TRBV29-1; CDR3: CSVEGWDRGSYNEQFF
V: TRBV2; CDR3: CASSRVLSNTEAFF
V: TRBV5-5; CDR3: CASSFYTGLLGTEAFF
V: TRBV7-9; CDR3: CASRLLDRGDQPQHF
V: TRBV10-3; CDR3: CAISSTEQETQYF
V: TRBV7-6; CDR3: CASSPTGHTEAFF
V: TRBV27; CDR3: CASSPASGGVGNTIYF
V: TRBV9; CDR3: CASSAGQGVGEQFF
V: TRBV9; CDR3: CASSSGTSVYNEQFF
V: TRBV7-3; CDR3: CASSYGGQGAHPYNSPLHF
V: TRBV7-9; CDR3: CASSSGVNSPLHF
V: TRBV6-1; CDR3: CASSPSNYGYTF
V: TRBV7-8; CDR3: CASSLAPGIGETQYF
V: TRBV19; CDR3: CASRPNQGFYSNQPQHF
V: TRBV13; CDR3: CASSLGGDAPLHF
V: TRBV6-6; CDR3: CASSYRQKPLGYTF
V: TRBV7-9; CDR3: CASSPRQGAYEQYF
V: TRBV28; CDR3: CASTPRSGGGYEKLFF
V: TRBV5-1; CDR3: CASSERDRNTGELFF
V: TRBV7-2; CDR3: CASSLVLGWNQPQHF
V: TRBV5-1; CDR3: CASSRGEWETQYF
V: TRBV29-1; CDR3: CSVDYNGSGNTIYF
V: TRBV28; CDR3: CASETREETQYF
V: TRBV6-7; CDR3: CASSYSLSETGVENEQFF